The rows below give T cell receptor beta chains drawn from one sample of a study of T cell responses to AZD1222 COVID-19 vaccine. Libraries were prepared by immunoSEQ multiplex PCR; TCRdb keeps only in-frame clonotypes and omits some of them. This sample has 150,000 or so clones, with approximately 94% found just once. Sequences were derived from peripheral blood, sampled on day 0 of AZD1222 vaccination. These receptors were obtained from an adult in good health. CDR3s include the opening cysteine and the closing phenylalanine or tryptophan. D genes are given only for firm matches. The size of a clone is reported for some rows only, either as once, few or many, or as a class for expanded clones.

j_call v_call d_call clone_size cdr3_nt cdr3_aa
TRBJ1-6 TRBV6-5 - - TGTGCCAGCAGTCCATCTGGGCGGTCCGGTTCACCCCTCCACTTT CASSPSGRSGSPLHF
TRBJ1-1 TRBV6-5 TRBD1 - TGTGCCAGCAGTCCCCCAGGGCAGGGGGGAGAAGCTTTCTTT CASSPPGQGGEAFF
TRBJ2-6 TRBV7-3 - once TGTGCCAGCAGCTTAGTAGTCTCTGGGGCCAACGTCCTGACTTTC CASSLVVSGANVLTF
TRBJ2-5 TRBV5-1 TRBD1 - TGCGCCAGCAGCTTGGCCAGGACAGGGAGGCAAGAGACCCAGTACTTC CASSLARTGRQETQYF
TRBJ2-2 TRBV7-6 - - TGTGCCAGCAGATGGACTATTGGGGCCGGGGAGCTGTTTTTT CASRWTIGAGELFF
TRBJ1-5 TRBV27 TRBD1 - TGTGCCAGCAGTTGGACAGGGGAGAATCAGCCCCAGCATTTT CASSWTGENQPQHF
TRBJ2-3 TRBV7-9 - - TGTGCCAGCAGCCAAACGGTAGGGATTCGCCCAGATACGCAGTATTTT CASSQTVGIRPDTQYF
TRBJ2-1 TRBV2 TRBD2 many TGTGCCAGCAGTGAGGGACTAGCGGGAGGAGACAATGAGCAGTTCTTC CASSEGLAGGDNEQFF
TRBJ1-3 TRBV3-1/TRBV3-2 - - TGTGCCAGCAGCCAAGTTCAGGGCTCTGGAAACACCATATATTTT CASSQVQGSGNTIYF
TRBJ2-1 TRBV19 - - TGTGCCAGTAGTAAACTTTACAATGAGCAGTTCTTC CASSKLYNEQFF
TRBJ1-1 TRBV14 - - TGTGCCAGCAGCGCATCCTCTCGGGGGAACACTGAAGCTTTCTTT CASSASSRGNTEAFF
TRBJ1-2 TRBV5-5 - once TGTGCCAGCAGCCCTCAGGGGTCAAACTCCTATGGCTACACCTTC CASSPQGSNSYGYTF
TRBJ2-5 TRBV27 - - TGTGCCAGCAGTTTAATCGGGCCGGACCCACAAGCCCTAGAGACCCAGTACTTC CASSLIGPDPQALETQYF